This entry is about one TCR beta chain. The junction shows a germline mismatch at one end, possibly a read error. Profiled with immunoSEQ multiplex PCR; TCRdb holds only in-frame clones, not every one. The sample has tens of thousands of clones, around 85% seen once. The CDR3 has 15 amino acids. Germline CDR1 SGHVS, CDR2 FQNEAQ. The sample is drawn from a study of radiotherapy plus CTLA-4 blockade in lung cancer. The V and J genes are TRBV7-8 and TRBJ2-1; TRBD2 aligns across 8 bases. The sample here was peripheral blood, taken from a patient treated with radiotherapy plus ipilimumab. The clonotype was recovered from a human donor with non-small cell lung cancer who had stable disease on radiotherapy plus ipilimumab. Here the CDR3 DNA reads TGTGCCAGCAGCCTAGCGGGTAGCTCCTACAATGAGCAGTTCTTC. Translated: CASSLAGSSYNEQFF.